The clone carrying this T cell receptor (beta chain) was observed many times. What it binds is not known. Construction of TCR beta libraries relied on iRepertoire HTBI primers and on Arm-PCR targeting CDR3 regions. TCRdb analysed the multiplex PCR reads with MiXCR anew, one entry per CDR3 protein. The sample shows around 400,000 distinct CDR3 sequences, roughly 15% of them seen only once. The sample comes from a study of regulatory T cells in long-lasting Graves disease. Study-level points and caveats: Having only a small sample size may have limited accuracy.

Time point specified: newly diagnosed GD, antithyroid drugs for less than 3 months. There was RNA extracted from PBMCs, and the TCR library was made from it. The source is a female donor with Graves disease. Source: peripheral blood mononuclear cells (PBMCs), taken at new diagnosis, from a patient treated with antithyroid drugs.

CDR3 in amino acids: CASSLGQGIYGYTF. As DNA, the CDR3 is TGTGCCAGCAGCTTAGGACAGGGGATTTATGGCTACACCTTC. The V gene is TRBV5-5, the J gene TRBJ1-2; 9 nucleotides line up with TRBD1. The germline CDR1 and CDR2 sequences are SGHKS and YYEKEE (reference sequence). V dropped 2 bases and J dropped 5; count of bases not matched to a gene: 4. This CDR3 has 14 residues.